This TCR beta chain was obtained from a study of cytomegalovirus exposure and HLA in healthy donors. Study summary: Unique TCRs numbering some 80 million, obtained from HLA-typed donors, made up an early data release.

The PCR made use of 60 Vbeta and 13 Jbeta primers. Clones were read by immunoSEQ multiplex PCR, and TCRdb kept only the in-frame ones, dropping some. The sample records more than 80,000 clones, roughly 80% being singletons. Concerning this clone: What it binds is not known.

Study-wide findings and caveats: The listing of 150 to 200 TCR beta chains classed them as cytomegalovirus-associated. A later examination showed that TCR association rates differed by HLA locus, with DRB1 most and HLA-C fewest. Links to common viral pathogens appeared, in a later analysis, for several of the most significant clusters.

V was cut by 6 bases and J by 7 bases, with 10 bases left in between. CDR1 SGHTA and CDR2 FQGNSA come from the germline V gene. The CDR3 spans 12 residues. Input material: PBMCs. The chain employs TRBV7-2 and TRBJ1-3; possibly TRBD1 for D (5 bases). The receptor comes from a man between 50 and 59 years old in good health and CMV-seronegative. CDR3 in amino acids: CASRTDINTIYF. DNA of the CDR3: TGTGCCAGCAGGACAGATATTAACACCATATATTTT.